Listed below are T cell receptor beta chains from one sample, sequenced in a study of CD8 T cells in ankylosing spondylitis. TCRdb reprocessed the 5' RACE reads via MiXCR and lists one record per CDR3 protein. The sample shows 150,000 to 200,000 distinct CDR3 sequences, approximately 12% of them seen only once. Sequenced material: blood, either unsorted or a sorted T cell fraction (not recorded which). Receptors were obtained from a female donor with ankylosing spondylitis or in good health (not recorded which). The CDR3 runs from the conserved cysteine through the conserved F or W. D genes are given only for firm matches. Only some rows state a clone size, as once, few, many or a class for expanded clones.

clone_size,v_call,j_call,d_call,cdr3_aa,cdr3_nt
many,TRBV12-3/TRBV12-4,TRBJ1-5,NA,CASSLGSSNQPQHF,TGTGCCAGCAGCCTCGGGAGTAGCAATCAGCCCCAGCATTTT
many,TRBV9,TRBJ2-3,TRBD1,CASSTRTGGSTDTQYF,TGTGCCAGCAGCACTCGGACAGGGGGGAGCACAGATACGCAGTATTTT
NA,TRBV5-6,TRBJ2-2,NA,CASSLNRVTGELFF,TGTGCCAGCAGCTTGAACAGGGTTACCGGGGAGCTGTTTTTT
many,TRBV20-1,TRBJ2-3,TRBD2,CSVSGSSGRTDTQYF,TGCAGTGTTAGTGGTTCTAGCGGGAGAACAGATACGCAGTATTTT
few,TRBV12-3/TRBV12-4,TRBJ2-1,NA,CASTKPRGLGNNEQFF,TGTGCCAGCACCAAGCCTCGGGGGCTAGGCAACAATGAGCAGTTCTTC
few,TRBV5-1,TRBJ2-3,NA,CASSEDVPTDTQYF,TGCGCCAGCAGCGAGGACGTTCCGACAGATACGCAGTATTTT
few,TRBV6-2/TRBV6-3,TRBJ2-1,NA,CASSSIPPGTDTYNEQFF,TGTGCCAGCAGTAGCATCCCGCCCGGGACGGATACCTACAATGAGCAGTTCTTC
NA,TRBV4-3,TRBJ2-7,TRBD1,CASSQEGRGLYEQYF,TGCGCCAGCAGCCAAGAGGGCAGGGGGCTCTACGAGCAGTACTTC
NA,TRBV27,TRBJ1-3,TRBD1,CASSLSGTGGSFSGNTIYF,TGTGCCAGCAGTTTATCCGGGACAGGGGGCTCCTTCTCTGGAAACACCATATATTTT
many,TRBV4-3,TRBJ1-3,NA,CASSQDLWESGNTIYF,TGCGCCAGCAGCCAAGATCTGTGGGAGTCTGGAAACACCATATATTTT
many,TRBV7-6,TRBJ2-2,TRBD1,CASRPTGVGELFF,TGTGCCAGCAGGCCGACAGGGGTCGGGGAGCTGTTTTTT
many,TRBV6-1,TRBJ1-5,TRBD1,CASSELGGAQNQPQHF,TGTGCCAGCAGCGAACTAGGGGGCGCGCAGAATCAGCCCCAGCATTTT
many,TRBV4-1,TRBJ1-5,NA,CASSQERTGIQPQHF,TGCGCCAGCAGCCAAGAAAGGACTGGGATACAGCCCCAGCATTTT
NA,TRBV3-1,TRBJ2-3,NA,CASSQLGPDTQYF,TGTGCCAGCAGCCAACTAGGCCCAGATACGCAGTATTTT
many,TRBV24-1,TRBJ1-2,NA,CATSRTGNYGYTF,TGTGCCACCAGTAGAACAGGGAACTATGGCTACACCTTC
many,TRBV28,TRBJ2-3,NA,CASSPQDGRGSDTQYF,TGTGCCAGCAGTCCCCAGGACGGGCGAGGGTCAGATACGCAGTATTTT
many,TRBV3-1,TRBJ2-7,TRBD2,CASSPHPSGKYEQYF,TGTGCCAGCAGCCCGCATCCTAGCGGTAAATACGAGCAGTACTTC
few,TRBV3-1,TRBJ2-1,NA,CASRGDSHNEQFF,TGTGCCAGCAGGGGGGACTCTCACAATGAGCAGTTCTTC
many,TRBV7-2,TRBJ2-4,NA,CASGGETVAKNIQYF,TGTGCCAGCGGGGGAGAGACAGTAGCCAAAAACATTCAGTACTTC
many,TRBV12-3/TRBV12-4,TRBJ1-1,NA,CASSPDSEAFF,TGTGCCAGCAGCCCCGACAGTGAAGCTTTCTTT
NA,TRBV27,TRBJ1-1,NA,CASSLRWETEAFF,TGTGCCAGCAGTTTAAGGTGGGAGACTGAAGCTTTCTTT
NA,TRBV6-2/TRBV6-3,TRBJ1-1,NA,CASSWDTEAFF,TGTGCCAGCAGTTGGGACACTGAAGCTTTCTTT
NA,TRBV7-8,TRBJ1-5,TRBD1,CACRWDRGGQPQHF,TGTGCCTGCCGCTGGGACAGGGGGGGACAGCCCCAGCATTTT
many,TRBV5-4,TRBJ2-4,NA,CASSLDGPQRAKNIQYF,TGTGCCAGCAGCTTGGACGGCCCCCAGAGGGCCAAAAACATTCAGTACTTC
many,TRBV5-6,TRBJ2-7,NA,CASSPGNYEQYF,TGTGCCAGCAGCCCTGGAAACTACGAGCAGTACTTC
many,TRBV11-2,TRBJ2-3,TRBD2,CASSRLSGLAGGRTDTQYF,TGTGCCAGCAGCCGTCTCTCGGGACTAGCGGGAGGCCGTACAGATACGCAGTATTTT
NA,TRBV20-1,TRBJ2-5,NA,CSASAPVGPETQYF,TGCAGTGCTAGTGCCCCCGTAGGTCCAGAGACCCAGTACTTC
NA,TRBV7-2,TRBJ2-7,NA,CASSHSEPYEQYF,TGTGCCAGCAGTCATAGTGAACCCTACGAGCAGTACTTC
NA,TRBV6-1,TRBJ1-1,TRBD1,CASTGRGRTEAFF,TGTGCCAGCACGGGCAGGGGGAGAACTGAAGCTTTCTTT
NA,TRBV6-5,TRBJ2-2,NA,CASSYLPLVGELFF,TGTGCCAGCAGTTACCTCCCCCTGGTCGGGGAGCTGTTTTTT
many,TRBV5-5,TRBJ1-6,TRBD1,CASSRGQEFSPLHF,TGTGCCAGCAGTCGCGGACAGGAGTTTTCACCCCTCCACTTT
many,TRBV5-1,TRBJ2-1,NA,CASSHPNRTGSYNEQFF,TGCGCCAGCAGCCATCCCAACCGTACAGGCTCCTACAATGAGCAGTTCTTC
many,TRBV6-5,TRBJ1-2,NA,CASSYSSRVYGYTF,TGTGCCAGCAGTTACTCGAGCAGGGTCTATGGCTACACCTTC
NA,TRBV5-1,TRBJ2-1,NA,CASSPVAYNEQFF,TGCGCCAGCAGCCCGGTGGCCTACAATGAGCAGTTCTTC
NA,TRBV6-2/TRBV6-3,TRBJ1-5,NA,CASSPRGGRGDQPQHF,TGTGCCAGCAGTCCGCGCGGGGGCCGGGGGGATCAGCCCCAGCATTTT
NA,TRBV20-1,TRBJ2-3,TRBD2,CSARTSGTDTQFF,TGCAGTGCTAGGACTAGCGGCACAGATACGCAGTTTTTT
many,TRBV12-3/TRBV12-4,TRBJ2-3,NA,CASSDRGNLYF,TGTGCCAGCAGCGACCGGGGCAATCTGTATTTT
NA,TRBV7-2,TRBJ1-2,NA,CASSFRYGYTF,TGTGCCAGCAGCTTCCGCTATGGCTACACCTTC
many,TRBV20-1,TRBJ2-7,NA,CSGSGPRSEQYF,TGCAGTGGTAGCGGTCCAAGGTCCGAGCAGTACTTC
many,TRBV28,TRBJ1-1,TRBD1,CASSLRGRTEAFF,TGTGCCAGCAGTTTGAGGGGGCGTACTGAAGCTTTCTTT
NA,TRBV20-1,TRBJ1-5,NA,CSAPDPYSNQPQHF,TGCAGTGCTCCAGACCCCTATAGCAATCAGCCCCAGCATTTT
many,TRBV5-5,TRBJ2-7,NA,CASSLDRYYEQYF,TGTGCCAGCAGCCTGGACAGATACTACGAGCAGTACTTC
NA,TRBV5-1,TRBJ2-7,NA,CASSLPGEGKLEQYF,TGCGCCAGCAGCTTGCCGGGAGAGGGCAAACTCGAGCAGTACTTC
few,TRBV19,TRBJ2-7,TRBD2,CASSTGTSGYEQYF,TGTGCCAGTAGTACCGGGACTAGCGGCTACGAGCAGTACTTC
NA,TRBV6-1,TRBJ2-1,TRBD2,CASSGSRGAGVVNEQFF,TGTGCCAGCAGTGGTTCCCGCGGAGCGGGAGTTGTGAATGAGCAGTTCTTC
NA,TRBV20-1,TRBJ2-5,NA,CSASLLQYGETQYF,TGCAGTGCTAGCTTGCTACAGTATGGAGAGACCCAGTACTTC
many,TRBV5-1,TRBJ2-5,NA,CASRRQISQETQYF,TGCGCCAGCAGACGACAGATCAGCCAAGAGACCCAGTACTTC
NA,TRBV20-1,TRBJ1-5,NA,CSASTGIFQPQHF,TGCAGTGCTAGTACAGGGATTTTCCAGCCCCAGCATTTT
many,TRBV20-1,TRBJ1-5,TRBD1,CSAHPRARGQGANQPQHF,TGCAGTGCTCACCCTAGAGCCCGGGGACAGGGGGCAAATCAGCCCCAGCATTTT
few,TRBV20-1,TRBJ2-7,TRBD2,CSARGLADIYEQYF,TGCAGTGCCCGTGGACTAGCGGATATCTACGAGCAGTACTTC
many,TRBV20-1,TRBJ2-7,TRBD2,CSARDAGAGEQYF,TGCAGTGCTAGAGATGCGGGAGCGGGTGAGCAGTACTTC
NA,TRBV10-3,TRBJ1-6,NA,CAIRDRPYNSPLHF,TGTGCCATCAGGGACAGACCCTATAATTCACCCCTCCACTTT
many,TRBV5-1,TRBJ2-7,NA,CASSLGQPSYEQYF,TGCGCCAGCAGCTTGGGGCAGCCCTCCTACGAGCAGTACTTC
NA,TRBV24-1,TRBJ2-5,NA,CATSGVSGGAETQYF,TGTGCCACCAGTGGGGTCTCTGGGGGCGCCGAGACCCAGTACTTC
NA,TRBV7-2,TRBJ2-7,NA,CASSPSDSYEQYF,TGTGCCAGCAGCCCCAGCGACAGCTACGAGCAGTACTTC
few,TRBV29-1,TRBJ2-3,TRBD2,CSVEASGSFTDTQYF,TGCAGCGTTGAAGCTAGCGGGAGTTTCACAGATACGCAGTATTTT
many,TRBV4-3,TRBJ2-7,TRBD1,CASSQAGQGSYEQYF,TGCGCCAGCAGCCAAGCAGGACAGGGCTCCTACGAGCAGTACTTC